Below, one T cell receptor beta chain is given with its context. The CDR3 has 16 amino acids. V gave up 0 bases and J gave up 2 bases; unmatched junction bases: 4. Germline V gene data show CDR1 as LGHDT and CDR2 as YNNKEL (reference sequence). This sample was included in a study of T-cell reconstitution after alpha-beta-depleted transplantation in children. Library preparation (for TCRbeta) was performed with unique molecular identifiers. MiXCR, run by TCRdb on the PCR reads, gives a single entry per CDR3 protein. The data show about half a million distinct CDR3 sequences, 12% seen once. V is TRBV3-1 and J is TRBJ2-5, with 9 bases identical to TRBD2. This clonotype was obtained from a human donor who donated a stem cell graft to a child with combined immunodeficiency. The sample consisted of PBMCs from the stem cell graft donor, taken from the stem cell graft. CDR3 sequence: CASSQDGLAGQETQYF. CDR3 bases: TGTGCCAGCAGCCAAGATGGGCTAGCGGGGCAAGAGACCCAGTACTTC.